This TCR beta chain was sequenced for a study of control samples from healthy donors and cancer patients. This clone has ten or more counts. Profiling relied on immunoSEQ multiplex PCR, and the TCRdb table lists in-frame clones only, not all of them. The sample includes roughly 150,000 clones, 88% of them seen just once. The CDR3 runs 15 residues. V was pared by 0 bases and J by 0 bases, with 6 bases between. Germline V CDR1 and CDR2: SGDLS, YYNGEE. V and J are TRBV9 and TRBJ2-2; no reliable D call. The sequence derives from a man aged 18 to 35 in good health. The sample taken for sequencing was blood. CDR3 region: CASSVDPTNTGELFF. CDR3 coding DNA: TGTGCCAGCAGCGTAGACCCGACGAACACCGGGGAGCTGTTTTTT.